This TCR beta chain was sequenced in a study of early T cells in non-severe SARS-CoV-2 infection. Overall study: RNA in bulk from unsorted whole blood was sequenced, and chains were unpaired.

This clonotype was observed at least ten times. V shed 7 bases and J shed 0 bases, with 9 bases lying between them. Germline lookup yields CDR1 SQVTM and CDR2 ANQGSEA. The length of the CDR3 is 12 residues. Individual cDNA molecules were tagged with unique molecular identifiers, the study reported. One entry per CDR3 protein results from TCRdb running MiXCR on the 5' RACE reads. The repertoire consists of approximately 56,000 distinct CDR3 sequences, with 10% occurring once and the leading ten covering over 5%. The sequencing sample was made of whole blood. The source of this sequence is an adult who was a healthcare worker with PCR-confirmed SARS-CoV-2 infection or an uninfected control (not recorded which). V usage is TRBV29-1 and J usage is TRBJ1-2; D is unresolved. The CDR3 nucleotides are TGCAGCGCCAGGTGGGCTAACTATGGCTACACCTTC. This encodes CSARWANYGYTF.